These 6 T cell receptor beta chains came from one sample sequenced in a study of blood T cell repertoires in COVID-19. The data were produced by immunoSEQ multiplex PCR, yet TCRdb's version contains in-frame clones alone and is incomplete. The data contain about 240,000 clones, about 81% of them singletons. Sequencing was done on a sample of peripheral blood. Receptors originate from a woman in her sixties or seventies with active or convalescent COVID-19.

This sequence joins TRBV11-3 and TRBJ2-1; D possibly corresponds to TRBD2 (7 bases). The CDR3 sequence is 15 residues long. Germline V lookup: CDR1 SGHNT, CDR2 YENEEA. V was trimmed by 2 bases and J by 7 bases, leaving 15 bases between them. This CDR3 reads CASSLRGGAENEQFF. DNA of the CDR3: TGTGCCAGCAGCTTACGAGGGGGGGCCGAAAATGAGCAGTTCTTC.

The chain recombines TRBV30 with TRBJ1-1, with a tentative D call TRBD1 (5 bases). The V gene's germline CDR1 is GTSNPN and CDR2 SVGIG (reference sequence). V lost 3 bases and J lost 1, with 9 bases in between. This CDR3 region has 13 residues. Written as DNA, the CDR3 is TGTGCCTGGAGCCAGACAGAGAACACTGAAGCTTTCTTT. This sequence encodes CAWSQTENTEAFF.

This rearrangement joins TRBV7-6 to TRBJ1-6; possible D gene TRBD1, 6 bases. The CDR3 totals 17 residues. Per germline, CDR1 SGHVS and CDR2 FNYEAQ. Trimming pared 5 bases from V and 3 bases from J, leaving 17 bases between. CDR3 amino acids: CASSPGSLRGYNSPLHF. The CDR3 DNA follows: TGTGCCAGCAGCCCCGGTTCTCTCAGGGGCTATAATTCACCCCTCCACTTT.

The gene calls are TRBV12-3 or TRBV12-4 and TRBJ1-5; D ambiguous. Deletions cut 3 bases from V and 1 base from J, with 4 bases between. The CDR3 loop spans 13 amino acids. CDR3 loop: CASSFRSNQPQHF. CDR3 in DNA: TGTGCCAGCAGTTTTCGGAGCAATCAGCCCCAGCATTTT.

V usage is TRBV11-2 and J usage is TRBJ2-3, with D possibly being TRBD2 (5 bases). V shed 5 bases and J shed 4 bases, with 22 bases lying between them. Germline CDR1 reads SGHAT; CDR2 reads FQNNGV. This CDR3 is 17 amino acids long. The CDR3 here is CASSPVAGLENPDTQYF. In DNA form, the CDR3 reads TGTGCCAGCAGCCCCGTCGCGGGCTTAGAGAACCCAGATACGCAGTATTTT.

The chain joins TRBV12-3 or TRBV12-4 to TRBJ2-1, with D possibly being TRBD1 (5 bases). V was cut by 2 bases and J by 10 bases, with 9 bases left in between. The CDR3 is made up of 12 amino acids. The CDR3: CASSLQGYEQFF. CDR3 nucleotide sequence: TGTGCCAGCAGTTTACAGGGCTACGAGCAGTTCTTC.